The 21 T cell receptor beta chains presented below share a single source sample, sequenced in a study of response to subunit inactivated influenza vaccine. Each CDR3 protein is one row after TCRdb ran MiXCR on the RT-PCR reads. The top ten hold 26% of the sample, which has around 190,000 distinct CDR3 sequences, about 15% seen once. The material sequenced was CD8+ T cells sorted from PBMCs, taken more than 4 days after vaccination. These TCRs come from a man aged 45 to 65 who received an inactivated influenza vaccine.

The V call is TRBV24-1, the J call TRBJ2-7; unclear D gene. V lost 4 bases, J lost 3 bases, and 9 bases lay in between. CDR1 is KGHDR and CDR2 is SFDVKD in the germline V gene. This CDR3 contains 13 residues. The CDR3 region has the DNA TGTGCCACCAGTGAACATGCCAGCTACGAGCAGTACTTC. It codes for CATSEHASYEQYF.

This chain connects TRBV27 to TRBJ2-2; 14 nucleotides match TRBD2. The CDR3 runs 16 residues. Germline V CDR1 and CDR2: MNHEY, SMNVEV (reference sequence). V trimming: 5 bases; J trimming: 6 bases; junction bases outside the gene matches: 5. CDR3 sequence (DNA): TGTGCCAGCAGTACGGGACTAGCGGGAGAATCCGGGGAGCTGTTTTTT. Its translation is CASSTGLAGESGELFF.

The J gene is TRBJ2-2, the V gene TRBV10-1, with D unresolved. Trimming cost V 0 bases and J 3 bases, with 8 bases left between them. CDR3 length equals 15 residues. Germline assignment: CDR1 WNHNN and CDR2 SYGVQD (reference sequence). CDR3 region: CASSESRRYTGELFF. CDR3 in DNA: TGCGCCAGCAGTGAGTCCAGGAGATACACCGGGGAGCTGTTTTTT.

This clonotype was observed a handful of times. The chain couples TRBV7-9 to TRBJ2-3; weak D call: TRBD2 (6 bases). Germline assignment: CDR1 SEHNR and CDR2 FQNEAQ (reference sequence). Trimming cost V 5 bases and J 3 bases, with 15 bases left between them. This CDR3 comprises 15 residues. CDR3 sequence reads: CASSQRLGLTDTQYF. In DNA, the CDR3 is TGTGCCAGCAGCCAACGACTAGGCTTGACAGATACGCAGTATTTT.

This clonotype was seen a handful of times. The V gene is TRBV6-2 or TRBV6-3, the J gene TRBJ1-2; D is undetermined. The CDR3 totals 15 residues. Germline V gene data show CDR1 as MNHEY and CDR2 as SVGEGT. The V end was cut by 6 bases, the J end by 3 bases, with 17 bases between. The CDR3 is CASRPAVEAHYGYTF. The CDR3 nucleotides are TGTGCCAGCAGGCCCGCCGTGGAGGCACACTATGGCTACACCTTC.

The chain couples TRBV2 to TRBJ2-7; D is unresolved. V was pared by 3 bases and J by 1 base, with 7 bases between. CDR3 length: 13 residues. In germline, CDR1 is SNHLY, CDR2 FYNNEI. CDR3 amino acids: CASSEATSYEQYF. The CDR3 region has the DNA TGTGCCAGCAGTGAGGCCACTTCCTACGAGCAGTACTTC. Supplemented by reference TRBV2 and TRBJ2-7, the full variable domain reads EPEVTQTPSHQVTQMGQEVILRCVPISNHLYFYWYRQILGQKVEFLVSFYNNEISEKSEIFDDQFSVERPDGSNFTLKIRSTKLEDSAMYFCASSEATSYEQYFGPGTRLTVT.

The rearrangement uses TRBV12-3 or TRBV12-4 and TRBJ1-5; 7 nucleotides agree with TRBD1. With V trimmed by 3 bases and J by 6 bases, 2 bases remained unmatched. CDR3 length equals 13 residues. The CDR3 is CASSFQGVQPQHF. DNA of the CDR3: TGTGCCAGCAGTTTCCAGGGGGTTCAGCCCCAGCATTTT.

In this sample, this clonotype turned up many times. This rearrangement joins TRBV12-3 or TRBV12-4 to TRBJ1-3, with D possibly TRBD1 on 6 matching bases. The CDR3 sequence is 14 residues long. V was shortened by 10 bases and J by 0 bases, with 13 bases between the two germline ends. The DNA of the CDR3 is TGTGCCACCAGGGACACACTCTCTGGAAACACCATATATTTT. Protein sequence: CATRDTLSGNTIYF.

This clonotype was seen only a few times. J is TRBJ2-1 and V is TRBV6-2 or TRBV6-3; 9 bases align to TRBD2. The trim removed 8 bases at V and 0 bases at J, leaving 5 bases unmatched. Germline-derived CDR1 and CDR2 are MNHEY and SVGEGT. The CDR3 extends over 15 amino acids. The CDR3 DNA reads TGTGCCAGCGGAGGCGGGGGGGCCTCCTACAATGAGCAGTTCTTC. It codes for CASGGGGASYNEQFF.

V and J are TRBV27 and TRBJ2-5; D possibly uses TRBD1 or TRBD2 (5 bases each). Germline values: CDR1 MNHEY, CDR2 SMNVEV (reference sequence). This CDR3 has 15 amino acids. V was trimmed by 5 bases and J by 4 bases, leaving 17 bases between them. DNA for the CDR3: TGTGCCAGCAGTGCCACCGGGACGGCGGGAGAGACCCAGTACTTC. This codes for CASSATGTAGETQYF.

This clonotype has more than one count but fewer than ten. V and J are TRBV5-1 and TRBJ1-4, with 8 bases identical to TRBD1. This CDR3 contains 14 residues. The V segment lost 3 bases and the J segment 5 bases; nucleotides outside the gene matches: 3. Germline V gene sequence: CDR1 SGHRS, CDR2 YFSETQ. CDR3 sequence reads: CASSWTGLNEKLFF. For the CDR3, the DNA is TGCGCCAGCAGCTGGACAGGGCTCAATGAAAAACTGTTTTTT.

The V and J genes are TRBV7-6 and TRBJ1-1; D is possibly TRBD1 (6 bases). Germline assignment: CDR1 SGHVS and CDR2 FNYEAQ. The CDR3 is 16 amino acids. Between the trimmed V and J ends, which lost 3 bases and 1 base, there was a span of 15 bases. CDR3 region: CASSFGGGQSNTEAFF. The DNA of the CDR3 is TGTGCCAGCAGCTTTGGGGGAGGACAGTCGAACACTGAAGCTTTCTTT.

This clonotype was recorded many times. This chain joins TRBV7-8 and TRBJ1-1; the D is unclear. The V end was cut by 3 bases, the J end by 7 bases, with 6 bases between. Germline V gene sequence: CDR1 SGHVS, CDR2 FQNEAQ. The CDR3 consists of 11 residues. CDR3 in DNA: TGTGCCAGCAGCTTCGTTGGTGAAGCTTTCTTT. Its protein is CASSFVGEAFF.

The J gene is TRBJ2-3, the V gene TRBV5-6; 13 bases agree with TRBD2. With V trimmed by 4 bases and J by 4 bases, 6 bases remained unmatched. CDR3 length equals 16 residues. Germline-derived CDR1 and CDR2 are SGHDT and YYEEEE. Here the CDR3 reads CASSAGLAGVADTQYF. In nucleotides, the CDR3 is TGTGCCAGCAGCGCCGGACTAGCGGGAGTGGCAGATACGCAGTATTTT.

This clonotype has a handful of counts. CDR3 DNA: TGCGCCAGCAGCCATATCCGCCAGGGAGGTGAGACCCAGTACTTC. It encodes CASSHIRQGGETQYF. This chain joins TRBV4-1 and TRBJ2-5, with D possibly TRBD2 on 6 matching bases. CDR1 and CDR2 from the germline V gene are MGHRA and YSYEKL. Trimming took 3 bases from V and 5 from J, leaving 16 bases between them. This CDR3 region has 15 residues.

The chain has TRBV20-1 and TRBJ1-1; 7 bases are a match to TRBD1. Germline CDR1 is DFQATT and CDR2 is SNEGSKA (reference sequence). The ends lost 5 bases at V and 0 bases at J; junction bases unmatched: 12. The CDR3 has 16 residues. CDR3 bases: TGCAGTGCTCTAGACAGGGCACTGTTGGTGAACACTGAAGCTTTCTTT. Translated: CSALDRALLVNTEAFF.

The J gene is TRBJ2-7, the V gene TRBV7-9; no firm D call. Trimming left V 0 bases short and J 7 bases short, with 7 bases between. Per the germline V gene, CDR1 is SEHNR and CDR2 is FQNEAQ (reference sequence). CDR3 length: 12 amino acids. The chain's CDR3 is CASSLATREQYF. DNA of the CDR3: TGTGCCAGCAGCTTAGCGACCAGGGAGCAGTACTTC.

This clonotype showed up just a few times. The chain combines TRBV6-5 with TRBJ1-3; the D is unclear. The CDR3 is made up of 15 amino acids. V shed 4 bases and J shed 0 bases, with 10 bases lying between them. Germline loops: CDR1 MNHEY, CDR2 SVGAGI. CDR3 DNA: TGTGCCAGCAGTTGGACTCGGGCCTCTGGAAACACCATATATTTT. The encoded protein is CASSWTRASGNTIYF.

In this sample, this clonotype turned up many times. The chain combines TRBV28 with TRBJ1-5, with D unclear. Trimming took off 5 bases at V and 4 bases at J, with 9 bases between the two ends. The CDR3 sequence is 13 residues long. Germline assignment: CDR1 MDHEN and CDR2 SYDVKM. The CDR3 loop is CASSPGPNQPQHF. CDR3 in DNA: TGTGCCAGCAGTCCTGGACCTAATCAGCCCCAGCATTTT.

This clonotype was seen a few times. The genes are TRBV6-1 and TRBJ2-5; no reliable D call. Germline V gives CDR1 MNHNS, CDR2 SASEGT. The CDR3 contains 14 residues. Deletions cut 1 base from V and 5 bases from J, with 11 bases between. In DNA, the CDR3 is TGTGCCAGCAGTGAAGTGTGGGAAGGGGAGACCCAGTACTTC. Residues: CASSEVWEGETQYF.

This chain joins TRBV27 and TRBJ2-7; D may be TRBD2 (6 bases). V was trimmed by 4 bases and J by 1 base, leaving 11 bases between them. The CDR3 covers 14 residues. Germline CDR1 reads MNHEY; CDR2 reads SMNVEV (reference sequence). The CDR3 DNA sequence: TGTGCCAGCAGTTCATTTGGGACTTCCTACGAGCAGTACTTC. This translates into CASSSFGTSYEQYF.